This T cell receptor beta chain was found in a study of blood T cell repertoires in COVID-19. Study-wide background: Spain, Italy and the United States supplied samples that represented acute and convalescent COVID-19. Sources were T cells, B-cell-depleted T cells, or PBMCs; the material itself was cDNA or gDNA.

In the authors' workflow: Reference gene primer amplification gave estimated nucleated cell counts. Clones were read by immunoSEQ multiplex PCR, and TCRdb kept only the in-frame ones, dropping some. V, J and clone size derive from that table, while D and trimming were established from the DNA sequence. The data contain about 300,000 clones, 90% of them singletons. Participants were placed into cohorts based on the clinical history they reported. Germline loops: CDR1 DFQATT, CDR2 SNEGSKA (reference sequence). The CDR3 is 11 residues long. V was clipped by 6 bases and J by 10 bases, with 13 bases between them.

This sequence originates from a woman between 18 and 29 years old with acute COVID-19. This rearrangement joins TRBV20-1 to TRBJ2-1; D gene ambiguous. The sequencing input was PBMCs or T cells enriched from blood (not recorded which). CDR3 nucleotides: TGCAGTGCCCTCTACGTTTGGGAGCAGTTCTTC. Translating gives CSALYVWEQFF.